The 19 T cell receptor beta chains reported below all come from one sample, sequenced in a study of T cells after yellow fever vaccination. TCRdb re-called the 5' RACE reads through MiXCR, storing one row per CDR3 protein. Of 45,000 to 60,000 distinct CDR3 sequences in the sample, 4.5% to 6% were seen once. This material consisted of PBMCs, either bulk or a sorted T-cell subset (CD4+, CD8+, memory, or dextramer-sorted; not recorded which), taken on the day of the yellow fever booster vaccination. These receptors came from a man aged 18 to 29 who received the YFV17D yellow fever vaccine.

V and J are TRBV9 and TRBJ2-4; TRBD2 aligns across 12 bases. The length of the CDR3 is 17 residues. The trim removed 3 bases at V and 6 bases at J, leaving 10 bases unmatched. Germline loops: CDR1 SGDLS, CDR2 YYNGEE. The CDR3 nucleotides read TGTGCCAGCAGCGATCCTAGCGGGGGGGCTCGTAGAAACATTCAGTACTTC. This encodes CASSDPSGGARRNIQYF.

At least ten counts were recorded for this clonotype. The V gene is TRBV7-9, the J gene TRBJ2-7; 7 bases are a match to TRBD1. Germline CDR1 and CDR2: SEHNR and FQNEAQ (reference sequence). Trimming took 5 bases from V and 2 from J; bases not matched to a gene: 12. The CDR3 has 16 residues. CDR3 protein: CASSPTGEITPYEQYF. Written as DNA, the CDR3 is TGTGCCAGCAGCCCTACAGGGGAGATTACCCCCTACGAGCAGTACTTC.

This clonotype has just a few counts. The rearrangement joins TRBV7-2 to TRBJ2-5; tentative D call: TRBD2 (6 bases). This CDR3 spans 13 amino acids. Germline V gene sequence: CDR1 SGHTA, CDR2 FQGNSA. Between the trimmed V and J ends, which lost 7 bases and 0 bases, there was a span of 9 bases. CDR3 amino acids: CASNRENQETQYF. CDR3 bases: TGTGCCAGCAATCGGGAGAACCAAGAGACCCAGTACTTC.

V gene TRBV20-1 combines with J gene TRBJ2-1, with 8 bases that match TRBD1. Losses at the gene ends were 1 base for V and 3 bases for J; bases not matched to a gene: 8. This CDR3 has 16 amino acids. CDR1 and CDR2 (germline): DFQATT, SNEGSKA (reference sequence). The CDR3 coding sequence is TGCAGTGCTAGAGGGATGGACAGGGTGGACTACAATGAGCAGTTCTTC. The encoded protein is CSARGMDRVDYNEQFF.

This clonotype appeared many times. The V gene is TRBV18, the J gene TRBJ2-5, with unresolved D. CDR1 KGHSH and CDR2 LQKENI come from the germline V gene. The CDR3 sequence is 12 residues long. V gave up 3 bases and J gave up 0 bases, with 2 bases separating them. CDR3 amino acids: CASSPDQETQYF. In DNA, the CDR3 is TGTGCCAGCTCACCGGACCAAGAGACCCAGTACTTC.

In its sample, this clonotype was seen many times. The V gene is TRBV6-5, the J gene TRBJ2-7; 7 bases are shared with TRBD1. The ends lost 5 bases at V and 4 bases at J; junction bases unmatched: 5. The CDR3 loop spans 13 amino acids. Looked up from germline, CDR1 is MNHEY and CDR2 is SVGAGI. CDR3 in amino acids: CASSRPGGYEQYF. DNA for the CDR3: TGTGCCAGCAGTAGACCAGGGGGATACGAGCAGTACTTC.

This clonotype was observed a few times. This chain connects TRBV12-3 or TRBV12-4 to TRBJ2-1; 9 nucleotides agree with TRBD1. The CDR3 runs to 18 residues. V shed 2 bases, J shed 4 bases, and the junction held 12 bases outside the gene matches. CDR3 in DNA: TGTGCCAGCAGTTTAATCTCTGACCGGGACAGGGAATACAATGAGCAGTTCTTC. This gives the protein CASSLISDRDREYNEQFF.

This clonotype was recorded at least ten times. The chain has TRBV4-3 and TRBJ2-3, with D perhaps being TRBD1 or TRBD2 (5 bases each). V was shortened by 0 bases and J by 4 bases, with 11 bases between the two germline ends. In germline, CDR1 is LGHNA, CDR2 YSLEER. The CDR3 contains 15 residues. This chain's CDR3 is CASSQDRGEPDTQYF. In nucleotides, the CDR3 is TGCGCCAGCAGCCAAGATAGAGGGGAGCCAGATACGCAGTATTTT.

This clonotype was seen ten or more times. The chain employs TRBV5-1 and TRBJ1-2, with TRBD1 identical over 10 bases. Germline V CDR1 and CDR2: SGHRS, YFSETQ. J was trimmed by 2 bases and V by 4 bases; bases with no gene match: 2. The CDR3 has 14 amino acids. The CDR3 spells CASSPDRGNYGYTF. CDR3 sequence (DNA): TGCGCCAGCAGCCCGGACAGGGGGAACTATGGCTACACCTTC.

The CDR3 DNA follows: TGCGCCAGCAGCCAAGAGGACCGGGACAGGGCTTCATTGGGAAACACCATATATTTT. It codes for CASSQEDRDRASLGNTIYF. The chain is built from TRBV4-1 and TRBJ1-3, with 9 nucleotides matching TRBD1. There are 19 residues in the CDR3. CDR1 is MGHRA, CDR2 YSYEKL, per germline. V shed 0 bases, J shed 4 bases, and the junction held 13 bases outside the gene matches.

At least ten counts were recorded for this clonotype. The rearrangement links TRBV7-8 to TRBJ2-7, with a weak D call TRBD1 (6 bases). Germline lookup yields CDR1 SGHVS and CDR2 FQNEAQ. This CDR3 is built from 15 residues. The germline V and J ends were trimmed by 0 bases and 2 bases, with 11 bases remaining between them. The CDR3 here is CASSLAAGATYEQYF. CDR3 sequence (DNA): TGTGCCAGCAGCTTAGCGGCAGGGGCAACCTACGAGCAGTACTTC.

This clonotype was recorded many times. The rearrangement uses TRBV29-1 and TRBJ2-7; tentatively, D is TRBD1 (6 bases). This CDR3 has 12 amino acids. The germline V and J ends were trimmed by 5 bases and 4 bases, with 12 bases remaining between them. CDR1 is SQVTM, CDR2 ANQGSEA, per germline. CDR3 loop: CSVWAGDYEQYF. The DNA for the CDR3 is TGCAGCGTTTGGGCAGGGGATTACGAGCAGTACTTC.

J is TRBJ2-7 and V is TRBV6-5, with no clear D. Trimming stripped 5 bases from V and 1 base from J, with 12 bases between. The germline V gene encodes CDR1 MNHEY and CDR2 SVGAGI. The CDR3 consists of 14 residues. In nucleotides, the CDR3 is TGTGCCAGCAGTAGGGTGGGGATGTCCTACGAGCAGTACTTC. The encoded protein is CASSRVGMSYEQYF.

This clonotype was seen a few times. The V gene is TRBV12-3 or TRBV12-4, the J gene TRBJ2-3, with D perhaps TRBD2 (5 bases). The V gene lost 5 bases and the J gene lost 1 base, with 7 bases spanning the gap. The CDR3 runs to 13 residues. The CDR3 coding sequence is TGTGCCAGCAGTCGGACTGGCACAGATACGCAGTATTTT. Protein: CASSRTGTDTQYF.

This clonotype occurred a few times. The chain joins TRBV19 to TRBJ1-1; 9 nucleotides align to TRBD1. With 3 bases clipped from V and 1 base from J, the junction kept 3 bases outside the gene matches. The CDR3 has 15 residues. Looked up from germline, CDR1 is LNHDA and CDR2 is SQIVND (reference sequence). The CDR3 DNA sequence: TGTGCCAGTAGTATTTTGGGACAGGGGAACACTGAAGCTTTCTTT. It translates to CASSILGQGNTEAFF.

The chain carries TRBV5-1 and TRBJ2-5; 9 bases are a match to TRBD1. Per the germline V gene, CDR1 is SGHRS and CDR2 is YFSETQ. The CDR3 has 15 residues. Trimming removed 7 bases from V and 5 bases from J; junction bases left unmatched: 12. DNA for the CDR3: TGCGCCAGCTCTCCCCTAGGACAGGGGTATGAGACCCAGTACTTC. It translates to CASSPLGQGYETQYF.

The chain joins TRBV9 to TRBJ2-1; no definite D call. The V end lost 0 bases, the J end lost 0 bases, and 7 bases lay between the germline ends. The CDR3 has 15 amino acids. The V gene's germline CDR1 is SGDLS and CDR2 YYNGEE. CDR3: CASSVEAVSYNEQFF. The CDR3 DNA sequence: TGTGCCAGCAGCGTAGAGGCGGTCTCCTACAATGAGCAGTTCTTC.

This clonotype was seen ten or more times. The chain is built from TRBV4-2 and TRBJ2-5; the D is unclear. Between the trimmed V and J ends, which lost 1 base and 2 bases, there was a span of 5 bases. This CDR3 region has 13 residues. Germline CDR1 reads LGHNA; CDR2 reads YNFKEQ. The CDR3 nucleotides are TGTGCCAGCAGCCAAGCTCTACAAGAGACCCAGTACTTC. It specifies CASSQALQETQYF.

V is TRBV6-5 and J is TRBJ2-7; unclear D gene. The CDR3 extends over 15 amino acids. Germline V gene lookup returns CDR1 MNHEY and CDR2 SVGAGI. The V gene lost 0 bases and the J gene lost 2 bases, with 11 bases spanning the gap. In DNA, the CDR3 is TGTGCCAGCAGTTACTCGACATCTAAAACCTACGAGCAGTACTTC. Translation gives CASSYSTSKTYEQYF.